The 20 T cell receptor beta chains below were found in one sample sequenced in a study of control samples from healthy donors and cancer patients (dated by TCRdb to the early 2020s). Library method: the immunoSEQ multiplex PCR assay. Held by TCRdb, this immuneACCESS table contains in-frame sequences only and omits some clones. Under half of the omission traces to an unresolved V gene where checked; the cause of the rest is unknown. The table for this sample lists about 150,000 clones; around 95% of them were counted only once. The top ten constitute around 8.5% of the sample. The sample taken for sequencing was blood. These receptors all come from a woman aged 40 to 50 in good health.

This chain joins TRBV6-2 or TRBV6-3 and TRBJ1-5; 11 positions agree with TRBD1. V gave up 2 bases and J gave up 6 bases; unmatched junction bases: 3. From germline, CDR1 is MNHEY and CDR2 SVGEGT. The CDR3 has 15 amino acids. CDR3 nucleotides: TGTGCCAGCAGTTACGGACAGGGGGCACCTCAGCCCCAGCATTTT. It translates to CASSYGQGAPQPQHF.

The J gene is TRBJ2-7, the V gene TRBV4-1; 9 bases fit TRBD2. Germline V gives CDR1 MGHRA, CDR2 YSYEKL. With 3 bases clipped from V and 4 bases from J, the junction kept 10 bases outside the gene matches. The CDR3 runs to 16 residues. The CDR3 here is CASSQGVAGGRYEQYF. In DNA, the CDR3 is TGCGCCAGCAGCCAGGGAGTCGCGGGAGGGCGGTACGAGCAGTACTTC.

V gene TRBV5-6 combines with J gene TRBJ1-2; D is perhaps TRBD1 (5 bases). Germline V lookup: CDR1 SGHDT, CDR2 YYEEEE. The CDR3 consists of 12 residues. V was shortened by 2 bases and J by 6 bases, with 8 bases between the two germline ends. The DNA of the CDR3 is TGTGCCAGCAGCTTAGGACACGATGGCTACACCTTC. It codes for CASSLGHDGYTF.

V is TRBV5-1 and J is TRBJ1-1; no firm D call. CDR3 size: 14 residues. CDR1 is SGHRS and CDR2 is YFSETQ in the germline V gene. Trimming cost V 3 bases and J 5 bases, with 14 bases left between them. The CDR3 is CASSSNPGSTEAFF. CDR3 nucleotide sequence: TGCGCCAGCAGCTCAAACCCGGGGTCTACTGAAGCTTTCTTT.

This clone occurred once. The gene calls are TRBV7-6 and TRBJ1-1; 7 bases agree with TRBD1. V shed 4 bases and J 1 base; nucleotides not matched to a gene: 9. CDR3 size: 16 residues. From germline, CDR1 is SGHVS and CDR2 FNYEAQ. CDR3 protein: CASSSPEGAGNTEAFF. CDR3 nucleotide sequence: TGTGCCAGCAGCTCCCCAGAGGGGGCCGGGAACACTGAAGCTTTCTTT.

V usage is TRBV6-5 and J usage is TRBJ2-1, with 9 nucleotides matching TRBD1. Germline CDR1 reads MNHEY; CDR2 reads SVGAGI. V lost 4 bases, J lost 9 bases, and 7 bases stayed unmatched. The CDR3 has 14 residues. The CDR3: CASSSRDRAGEQFF. CDR3 DNA sequence: TGTGCCAGCAGTTCCAGGGACAGGGCGGGTGAGCAGTTCTTC.

V and J are TRBV7-9 and TRBJ1-1; TRBD1 aligns across 8 bases. The CDR3 consists of 12 residues. The germline gives CDR1 SEHNR, CDR2 FQNEAQ (reference sequence). The ends lost 4 bases at V and 9 bases at J; junction bases unmatched: 4. The CDR3 nucleotides read TGTGCCAGCAGCTATGGACAGGGTAAAGCTTTCTTT. Protein sequence: CASSYGQGKAFF.

This sequence joins TRBV6-1 and TRBJ2-3, with TRBD2 as a possible D gene (7 bases). Trimming took 3 bases from V and 9 from J, leaving 13 bases between them. The CDR3 is 13 amino acids. Germline CDR1 and CDR2: MNHNS and SASEGT. This CDR3 reads CASSEGGTPTQYF. In nucleotides, the CDR3 is TGTGCCAGCAGTGAGGGAGGGACACCCACGCAGTATTTT.

The rearrangement links TRBV3-1 (or the pseudogene TRBV3-2) to TRBJ2-2, with TRBD2 identical over 12 bases. After removal of 5 bases from V and 6 bases from J, the junction contained 7 bases not matched to a gene. The CDR3 totals 16 residues. CDR1 is LGHDT, CDR2 YNNKEL, per germline (reference sequence). The CDR3 DNA reads as TGTGCCAGCAGCAGGGCGACTAGCGGGAGAGCCGGGGAGCTGTTTTTT. Translating gives CASSRATSGRAGELFF.

The V gene is TRBV4-3, the J gene TRBJ1-5; D is unclear. Looked up from germline, CDR1 is LGHNA and CDR2 is YSLEER. CDR3 size: 16 residues. V was pared by 0 bases and J by 5 bases, with 14 bases between. The DNA of the CDR3 is TGCGCCAGCAGCCAAGAACCTCGGACCCCCTATCAGCCCCAGCATTTT. It yields the protein CASSQEPRTPYQPQHF.

The chain couples TRBV10-3 to TRBJ1-2; D may be TRBD1 (6 bases). Trimming shortened V by 6 bases and J by 8 bases, and 13 bases separated the two germline ends. The germline V gene encodes CDR1 ENHRY and CDR2 SYGVKD. The length of the CDR3 is 12 residues. DNA for the CDR3: TGTGCCATCAGGGGTCCTACAGGGGGCTACACCTTC. Translated, it gives CAIRGPTGGYTF.

In its sample, this clone was seen once. The V gene is TRBV24-1, the J gene TRBJ1-5; no definite D call. Germline V gene lookup returns CDR1 KGHDR and CDR2 SFDVKD. This CDR3 is 10 amino acids long. Trimming stripped 12 bases from V and 4 bases from J, with 6 bases between. In DNA form, the CDR3 reads TGTGCCGGAATTAATCAGCCCCAGCATTTT. Its translation: CAGINQPQHF.

The chain carries TRBV12-3 or TRBV12-4 and TRBJ2-5, with 7 bases matching TRBD2. CDR3 length: 13 residues. V was pared by 6 bases and J by 5 bases, with 6 bases of the junction left unmatched. The CDR3 DNA reads as TGTGCCAGCAGCCACGGACTAGGGGAGACCCAGTACTTC. It codes for CASSHGLGETQYF.

This clone was observed a single time. The chain recombines TRBV7-9 with TRBJ2-5, with 11 bases matching TRBD2. The CDR3 has 18 amino acids. Unmatched junction bases numbered 14, after V lost 5 bases and J lost 3 bases. CDR1 and CDR2 from the germline V gene are SEHNR and FQNEAQ (reference sequence). Here the CDR3 reads CASSTGPITSGREETQYF. The CDR3 nucleotides read TGTGCCAGCAGCACCGGGCCTATAACTAGCGGGAGAGAAGAGACCCAGTACTTC. The variable domain in full, with the rest retrieved from reference TRBV7-9 and TRBJ2-5, is DTGVSQNPRHKITKRGQNVTFRCDPISEHNRLYWYRQTLGQGPEFLTYFQNEAQLEKSRLLSDRFSAERPKGSFSTLEIQRTEQGDSAMYLCASSTGPITSGREETQYFGPGTRLLVL.

Comment on this clone: Other DNA sequences in this sample translate to the same CDR3. This chain uses TRBV5-5 with TRBJ2-3; maybe TRBD2 (7 bases). CDR3 length: 16 amino acids. The V gene lost 2 bases and the J gene lost 2 bases, with 15 bases spanning the gap. Germline V gene lookup returns CDR1 SGHKS and CDR2 YYEKEE (reference sequence). This CDR3 reads CASSFRGGGPTDTQYF. CDR3 coding DNA: TGTGCCAGCAGCTTCCGAGGGGGGGGGCCCACAGATACGCAGTATTTT. The full variable domain, with the rest looked up from reference TRBV5-5 and TRBJ2-3, is DAGVTQSPTHLIKTRGQQVTLRCSPISGHKSVSWYQQVLGQGPQFIFQYYEKEERGRGNFPDRFSARQFPNYSSELNVNALLLGDSALYLCASSFRGGGPTDTQYFGPGTRLTVL.

This clone is a singleton in its sample. The chain couples TRBV7-6 to TRBJ1-1, with 9 bases that match TRBD1. Trimming took 3 bases from V and 1 from J; bases not matched to a gene: 3. From germline, CDR1 is SGHVS and CDR2 FNYEAQ. The CDR3 contains 15 residues. The CDR3 protein is CASSLGTGRNTEAFF. The CDR3 DNA reads TGTGCCAGCAGCTTGGGGACAGGGAGGAACACTGAAGCTTTCTTT.

The chain is built from TRBV2 and TRBJ1-1, with D perhaps matching TRBD1 (6 bases). V was clipped by 5 bases and J by 5 bases, with 18 bases between them. The germline gives CDR1 SNHLY, CDR2 FYNNEI. This CDR3 comprises 15 residues. CDR3 amino acids: CASSRRRGGVTEAFF. The CDR3 DNA follows: TGTGCCAGCAGTCGGAGGAGGGGGGGGGTGACTGAAGCTTTCTTT. Full variable domain (outside the CDR3, taken from reference TRBV2 and TRBJ1-1): EPEVTQTPSHQVTQMGQEVILRCVPISNHLYFYWYRQILGQKVEFLVSFYNNEISEKSEIFDDQFSVERPDGSNFTLKIRSTKLEDSAMYFCASSRRRGGVTEAFFGQGTRLTVV.

The J gene is TRBJ2-5, the V gene TRBV5-4; D unresolved. Trimming took off 0 bases at V and 2 bases at J, with 2 bases between the two ends. This CDR3 is 12 amino acids long. Germline assignment: CDR1 SGHNT and CDR2 YYREEE (reference sequence). The CDR3 DNA is TGTGCCAGCAGCTTGGAGCAAGAGACCCAGTACTTC. Its translation is CASSLEQETQYF.

This chain connects TRBV7-9 to TRBJ1-3; TRBD1 might be the D (5 bases). Trimming stripped 2 bases from V and 2 bases from J, with 10 bases between. Germline CDR1 SEHNR, CDR2 FQNEAQ (reference sequence). This CDR3 region has 15 residues. In DNA, the CDR3 is TGTGCCAGCAGCTTAAGACGGGGCCCTGGAAACACCATATATTTT. It yields the protein CASSLRRGPGNTIYF.

As DNA, the CDR3 is TGTGCCAGCAGCCAAGATCGTGGGATATCTAACTATGGCTACACCTTC. As protein: CASSQDRGISNYGYTF. V gene TRBV14 combines with J gene TRBJ1-2; no firm D call. Per the germline V gene, CDR1 is SGHDN and CDR2 is FVKESK. The V end lost 0 bases, the J end lost 0 bases, and 11 bases lay between the germline ends. The CDR3 is 16 residues long. Together with reference TRBV14 and TRBJ1-2, the CDR3 gives the full variable domain: EAGVTQFPSHSVIEKGQTVTLRCDPISGHDNLYWYRRVMGKEIKFLLHFVKESKQDESGMPNNRFLAERTGGTYSTLKVQPAELEDSGVYFCASSQDRGISNYGYTFGSGTRLTVV.